This T cell receptor (beta chain) appears in the sequencing data of a study of T cell responses to AZD1222 COVID-19 vaccine. General observations from the study: Reports indicate that nearly half of spike-specific TCRs are directed at unmutated variant regions. Baseline seropositivity occurred in only 5 to 7 AZD1222 recipients. White British ancestry dominated among donors, who included more females, and clonal diversity was possibly underestimated. Without day 14 samples, only post-peak T cell repertoires were studied.

Sequencing was performed with immunoSEQ multiplex PCR; in TCRdb, only in-frame clones are kept and a portion is missing. The sample shows approximately 80,000 clones, 70% to 90% of them seen only once. In regard to this clone: Its antigen is not identified.

Trimming took 0 bases from V and 2 from J, leaving 11 bases between them. This CDR3 region has 15 residues. Germline V gives CDR1 MNHEY, CDR2 SVGEGT. This rearrangement joins TRBV6-2 or TRBV6-3 to TRBJ2-7, with unresolved D. This receptor was identified in an adult who received the AZD1222 COVID-19 vaccine. This material consisted of peripheral blood, taken 28 days after the second AZD1222 dose. The CDR3 DNA follows: TGTGCCAGCAGTTACTCCGTCCAAGGTCCCTACGAGCAGTACTTC. Its translation is CASSYSVQGPYEQYF.